This entry lists 32 T cell receptor beta chains sequenced from one sample in a study of blood T cell repertoires in COVID-19 (dated by TCRdb to 2018 to 2020). The protocol used for the library was the immunoSEQ multiplex PCR assay. TCRdb obtained this table from immuneACCESS and retained in-frame rearrangements with V and J assigned. These tables miss some clones; where compared with another copy, unresolved V genes account for less than half of the shortfall, and the remainder is unexplained. The sample profile shows 60,000 to 75,000 clones; 75% to 90% of them were found once. The ten largest clones add up to around 12% of the sample. The sequenced material came from peripheral blood. The receptors were gathered from a human donor in a cohort sampled during active COVID-19.

The rearrangement joins TRBV10-3 to TRBJ2-7, with D tentatively TRBD2 (6 bases). Trimming stripped 0 bases from V and 4 bases from J, with 16 bases between. Germline-derived CDR1 and CDR2 are ENHRY and SYGVKD. The CDR3 covers 16 residues. CDR3 sequence (DNA): TGTGCCATCAGTGAGTCGGGGGGAAAGGGGAGTTACGAGCAGTACGTC. Translating it yields CAISESGGKGSYEQYV.

V and J are TRBV5-6 and TRBJ1-2; a weak D match, TRBD1 (5 bases). CDR3 length: 14 residues. Germline lookup yields CDR1 SGHDT and CDR2 YYEEEE. Trimming left V 7 bases short and J 2 bases short, with 15 bases between. CDR3 in amino acids: CASAPTGRNYGYTF. CDR3 DNA sequence: TGTGCCAGCGCACCTACAGGCCGAAACTATGGCTACACCTTC.

This chain uses TRBV18 with TRBJ2-1; 11 bases agree with TRBD2. Germline values: CDR1 KGHSH, CDR2 LQKENI. The CDR3 is made up of 16 amino acids. Trimming removed 3 bases from V and 6 bases from J; junction bases left unmatched: 7. Here the CDR3 reads CASSPTTSGAPNEQFF. In DNA, the CDR3 is TGTGCCAGCTCACCTACGACTAGCGGGGCCCCCAATGAGCAGTTCTTC. The whole variable domain, remainder taken from reference TRBV18 and TRBJ2-1, is NAGVMQNPRHLVRRRGQEARLRCSPMKGHSHVYWYRQLPEEGLKFMVYLQKENIIDESGMPKERFSAEFPKEGPSILRIQQVVRGDSAAYFCASSPTTSGAPNEQFFGPGTRLTVL.

The rearrangement links TRBV2 to TRBJ2-2, with 8 bases that match TRBD2. V shed 5 bases, J shed 4 bases, and the junction held 6 bases outside the gene matches. CDR3 length equals 15 residues. Germline CDR1 and CDR2: SNHLY and FYNNEI. The CDR3 sequence: CASSWSGGGTGELFF. The CDR3 DNA reads as TGTGCCAGCAGTTGGAGCGGGGGAGGCACCGGGGAGCTGTTTTTT.

The gene calls are TRBV15 and TRBJ1-5, with D possibly matching TRBD1 (5 bases). V lost 3 bases and J 5 bases, leaving 17 bases between the germline ends. The length of the CDR3 is 16 residues. The germline gives CDR1 LNHNV, CDR2 YYDKDF (reference sequence). In DNA, the CDR3 is TGTGCCACCAGCAGTACGGGGAGGAGGGGAGATCAGCCCCAGCATTTT. This sequence encodes CATSSTGRRGDQPQHF.

The rearrangement links TRBV7-2 to TRBJ2-7, with TRBD1 matching 9 bases. The J segment lost 7 bases and the V segment lost 2 bases, leaving 9 bases of the junction unmatched. From germline, CDR1 is SGHTA and CDR2 FQGNSA. This CDR3 has 15 residues. This chain's CDR3 is CASSLLGQGLGEQYV. The CDR3 DNA reads as TGTGCCAGCAGCTTACTGGGACAGGGCTTGGGGGAGCAGTACGTC.

The chain links TRBV3-1 (or the pseudogene TRBV3-2) to TRBJ1-1, with 12 bases that match TRBD1. Looked up from germline, CDR1 is LGHDT and CDR2 is YNNKEL (reference sequence). This CDR3 comprises 16 residues. V trimming: 4 bases; J trimming: 5 bases; junction bases outside the gene matches: 8. CDR3 coding DNA: TGTGCCAGCAGCCCCCTGGGACAGGGGGCAGGGACTGAAGCTTTCTTT. Its translation is CASSPLGQGAGTEAFF.

This chain connects TRBV10-3 to TRBJ2-2, with TRBD1 as a possible D gene (6 bases). V was pared by 9 bases and J by 0 bases, with 11 bases between. The CDR3 extends over 14 amino acids. Germline V CDR1 and CDR2: ENHRY, SYGVKD. The CDR3 sequence is CAILGQTNTGELFF. The CDR3 DNA sequence: TGTGCCATACTAGGACAGACGAACACCGGGGAGCTGTTTTTT.

The CDR3 DNA reads as TGTGCCAGCAGTCTTGGACTGAGCAATCAGCCCCAGCATTTT. It translates to CASSLGLSNQPQHF. The V and J genes are TRBV6-2 or TRBV6-3 and TRBJ1-5; D remains unclear. Germline CDR1 MNHEY, CDR2 SVGEGT. Trimming removed 5 bases at V and 1 base at J, with 9 bases between. The CDR3 contains 14 residues.

V is TRBV6-5 and J is TRBJ1-6, with D perhaps matching TRBD1 (5 bases). The CDR3 covers 14 residues. Germline V gene data show CDR1 as MNHEY and CDR2 as SVGAGI. V lost 2 bases and J lost 8, with 10 bases in between. The CDR3: CASSYGGFDSPLHF. In nucleotides, the CDR3 is TGTGCCAGCAGTTACGGGGGGTTTGATTCACCCCTCCACTTT.

As DNA, the CDR3 is TGTGCCAGCAGCTCGGGACTGTCAAGGGAGCAGTTCTTC. It is translated as CASSSGLSREQFF. J is TRBJ2-1 and V is TRBV5-8, with a weak D call TRBD2 (6 bases). The germline V gene has CDR1 SGHTS and CDR2 YDEGEE. CDR3 length equals 13 residues. V was shortened by 3 bases and J by 10 bases, with 14 bases between the two germline ends.

J is TRBJ2-3 and V is TRBV5-1, with 7 bases identical to TRBD1. There are 14 residues in the CDR3. V was pared by 1 base and J by 4 bases, with 3 bases of the junction left unmatched. Germline CDR1 is SGHRS and CDR2 is YFSETQ. The CDR3 protein is CASSLPGQSDTQYF. In nucleotides, the CDR3 is TGCGCCAGCAGCTTGCCGGGACAGTCAGATACGCAGTATTTT.

The J gene is TRBJ2-7, the V gene TRBV28, with 12 nucleotides matching TRBD2. This CDR3 region has 15 residues. With V trimmed by 5 bases and J by 4 bases, 6 bases remained unmatched. Germline CDR1 is MDHEN and CDR2 is SYDVKM. In DNA form, the CDR3 reads TGTGCCAGCAGTCCCCCTAGCGGGGGGGTTTACGAGCAGTACTTC. Translating it yields CASSPPSGGVYEQYF.

The chain links TRBV19 to TRBJ1-2, with 9 bases matching TRBD1. Germline CDR1 reads LNHDA; CDR2 reads SQIVND (reference sequence). Trimming removed 6 bases from V and 6 bases from J; junction bases left unmatched: 5. The CDR3 is made up of 13 amino acids. The CDR3 region has the DNA TGTGCCAGTAGCGCTGGGACAGGGAATGGCTACACCTTC. Translation: CASSAGTGNGYTF. Drawing the rest from reference TRBV19 and TRBJ1-2, the complete variable domain is DGGITQSPKYLFRKEGQNVTLSCEQNLNHDAMYWYRQDPGQGLRLIYYSQIVNDFQKGDIAEGYSVSREKKESFPLTVTSAQKNPTAFYLCASSAGTGNGYTFGSGTRLTVV.

This chain joins TRBV10-3 and TRBJ2-4, with unresolved D. Trimming removed 0 bases at V and 1 base at J, with 10 bases between. Germline CDR1 reads ENHRY; CDR2 reads SYGVKD. This CDR3 region has 16 residues. The CDR3 DNA sequence: TGTGCCATCAGTGAGTCCGAGCTTCGGGCCAAAAACATTCAGTACTTC. Translation: CAISESELRAKNIQYF.

The chain uses TRBV6-1 and TRBJ1-4, with TRBD1 as a possible D gene (5 bases). The CDR3 length is 17 residues. Germline V gene sequence: CDR1 MNHNS, CDR2 SASEGT. V gave up 2 bases and J gave up 0 bases, with 13 bases separating them. The CDR3 nucleotides read TGTGCCAGCAGTGAATTGGGGGGAACAGCAACTAATGAAAAACTGTTTTTT. As protein: CASSELGGTATNEKLFF.

The V gene is TRBV5-1, the J gene TRBJ2-5; 13 bases fit TRBD2. Germline CDR1 is SGHRS and CDR2 is YFSETQ. CDR3 length: 17 amino acids. V gave up 0 bases and J gave up 4 bases; unmatched junction bases: 6. CDR3 bases: TGCGCCAGCAGCTTGGGGACTAGCGGGGGCCGAGGAGAGACCCAGTACTTC. This gives the protein CASSLGTSGGRGETQYF.

This clone showed up just once. The V and J genes are TRBV14 and TRBJ2-2, with unresolved D. V was clipped by 3 bases and J by 3 bases, with 8 bases between them. CDR1 is SGHDN and CDR2 is FVKESK in the germline V gene. This CDR3 comprises 14 residues. The DNA of the CDR3 is TGTGCCAGCAGCCACCCCCTCGACACCGGGGAGCTGTTTTTT. It codes for CASSHPLDTGELFF.

The CDR3 here is CASSSGANVLTF. CDR3 in DNA: TGTGCCAGTAGTTCAGGGGCCAACGTCCTGACTTTC. The V gene is TRBV19, the J gene TRBJ2-6; D unclear. Germline values: CDR1 LNHDA, CDR2 SQIVND (reference sequence). CDR3 length: 12 residues. Trimming removed 5 bases at V and 4 bases at J, with 3 bases between.

This chain joins TRBV7-9 and TRBJ1-1; a possible D gene is TRBD1 (6 bases). In germline, CDR1 is SEHNR, CDR2 FQNEAQ (reference sequence). CDR3 length: 13 residues. The germline V and J ends were trimmed by 6 bases and 4 bases, with 12 bases remaining between them. The CDR3 region is CASSTGRTTEAFF. For the CDR3, the DNA is TGTGCCAGCAGTACAGGGCGAACCACTGAAGCTTTCTTT.

The chain has TRBV27 and TRBJ1-4, with a possible D match to TRBD1 (6 bases). Germline CDR1 is MNHEY and CDR2 is SMNVEV (reference sequence). The CDR3 has 15 amino acids. V was cut by 6 bases and J by 7 bases, with 18 bases left in between. The CDR3 sequence: CASSLQGGSGEKLFF. The DNA for the CDR3 is TGTGCCAGCAGCCTACAGGGTGGTTCGGGTGAAAAACTGTTTTTT.

J is TRBJ2-7 and V is TRBV2, with 8 bases lining up with TRBD2. The germline CDR1 and CDR2 sequences are SNHLY and FYNNEI. This CDR3 has 15 amino acids. Trimming at V came to 2 bases and at J to 4 bases, leaving 7 bases not matched to a gene. The CDR3 DNA reads as TGTGCCAGCAGTGAATTGGCGGGGGGACCTTACGAGCAGTACGTC. Translated: CASSELAGGPYEQYV.

The chain uses TRBV11-2 and TRBJ1-6, with D uncertain. V was clipped by 3 bases and J by 6 bases, with 12 bases between them. The CDR3 extends over 15 amino acids. Germline V gene sequence: CDR1 SGHAT, CDR2 FQNNGV. CDR3 in DNA: TGTGCCAGCAGCTTGTCCCTGGCCGCTAATTCACCCCTCCACTTT. Encoded protein: CASSLSLAANSPLHF. Looking up the rest from reference TRBV11-2 and TRBJ1-6 gives the full variable domain: EAGVAQSPRYKIIEKRQSVAFWCNPISGHATLYWYQQILGQGPKLLIQFQNNGVVDDSQLPKDRFSAERLKGVDSTLKIQPAKLEDSAVYLCASSLSLAANSPLHFGNGTRLTVT.

The J gene is TRBJ1-2, the V gene TRBV5-1, with TRBD1 matching over 9 bases. Germline CDR1 is SGHRS and CDR2 is YFSETQ. CDR3 size: 15 residues. Germline trimming cut 0 bases from V and 5 bases from J; bases unmatched to any gene: 5. CDR3 in amino acids: CASSLADRGNYGYTF. The CDR3 region has the DNA TGCGCCAGCAGCTTGGCGGACAGGGGAAATTATGGCTACACCTTC. Full variable domain (rest looked up from reference TRBV5-1 and TRBJ1-2): KAGVTQTPRYLIKTRGQQVTLSCSPISGHRSVSWYQQTPGQGLQFLFEYFSETQRNKGNFPGRFSGRQFSNSRSEMNVSTLELGDSALYLCASSLADRGNYGYTFGSGTRLTVV.

The V gene is TRBV12-3 or TRBV12-4, the J gene TRBJ2-7; 11 bases line up with TRBD2. The CDR3 consists of 13 residues. The V segment lost 6 bases and the J segment 4 bases; nucleotides outside the gene matches: 2. CDR3 in DNA: TGTGCCAGCAGCCGGACTAGCGGGTACGAGCAGTACGTC. This sequence encodes CASSRTSGYEQYV.

As DNA, the CDR3 is TGCGCCAGCAGCTTGTCGCCCAGGGGGCAAGGGCAGCCCCAGCATTTT. The encoded protein is CASSLSPRGQGQPQHF. The chain uses TRBV5-1 and TRBJ1-5, with 8 bases identical to TRBD1. V dropped 1 base and J dropped 7; count of bases not matched to a gene: 10. The CDR3 is 16 residues long. The germline CDR1 and CDR2 sequences are SGHRS and YFSETQ. Together with reference TRBV5-1 and TRBJ1-5, the CDR3 gives the full variable domain: KAGVTQTPRYLIKTRGQQVTLSCSPISGHRSVSWYQQTPGQGLQFLFEYFSETQRNKGNFPGRFSGRQFSNSRSEMNVSTLELGDSALYLCASSLSPRGQGQPQHFGDGTRLSIL.

The CDR3 here is CAWAGTSYSYEQYF. The CDR3 nucleotides read TGTGCCTGGGCCGGGACATCTTACTCCTACGAGCAGTACTTC. The genes are TRBV30 and TRBJ2-7; perhaps TRBD1 as D (6 bases). Germline V lookup: CDR1 GTSNPN, CDR2 SVGIG (reference sequence). The V gene lost 5 bases and the J gene lost 0 bases, with 14 bases spanning the gap. The CDR3 consists of 14 residues.

This clone appeared a few times. This sequence joins TRBV4-1 and TRBJ2-4; possibly TRBD2 for D (6 bases). Trimming removed 1 base from V and 0 bases from J, with 19 bases in between. There are 19 residues in the CDR3. CDR1 and CDR2 from the germline V gene are MGHRA and YSYEKL. The CDR3 sequence is CASSQVGGGRLVAKNIQYF. In nucleotides, the CDR3 is TGCGCCAGCAGCCAAGTGGGTGGAGGGAGGCTCGTAGCCAAAAACATTCAGTACTTC.

This chain connects TRBV18 to TRBJ2-5; 8 positions match TRBD2. CDR1 KGHSH and CDR2 LQKENI come from the germline V gene. This CDR3 contains 18 residues. Trimming removed 3 bases from V and 0 bases from J; junction bases left unmatched: 12. CDR3 region: CASSPVRSSGANQETQYF. CDR3 DNA sequence: TGTGCCAGCTCACCGGTTCGTAGTAGCGGGGCTAACCAAGAGACCCAGTACTTC.

The chain combines TRBV5-4 with TRBJ1-2; 8 bases line up with TRBD1. The V gene end was trimmed by 4 bases and the J gene end by 4 bases; junction bases not matched to a gene: 18. The CDR3 extends over 18 amino acids. Germline V lookup: CDR1 SGHNT, CDR2 YYREEE (reference sequence). CDR3 DNA: TGTGCCAGCAGCCCCAACCCCCAGGGGGCGGGGGCTGGCTATGGCTACACCTTC. It yields the protein CASSPNPQGAGAGYGYTF. Looking up the rest from reference TRBV5-4 and TRBJ1-2 gives the full variable domain: ETGVTQSPTHLIKTRGQQVTLRCSSQSGHNTVSWYQQALGQGPQFIFQYYREEENGRGNFPPRFSGLQFPNYSSELNVNALELDDSALYLCASSPNPQGAGAGYGYTFGSGTRLTVV.

This clone was recorded once. This chain links TRBV6-4 with TRBJ2-2; 7 nucleotides line up with TRBD2. The V gene's germline CDR1 is MRHNA and CDR2 SNTAGT. With V trimmed by 0 bases and J by 7 bases, 8 bases remained unmatched. The CDR3 spans 16 residues. The CDR3 is CASSDSGAGESGELFF. The CDR3 DNA reads TGTGCCAGCAGTGACTCAGGCGCGGGGGAGAGCGGGGAGCTGTTTTTT.

J is TRBJ1-6 and V is TRBV3-1 (or the pseudogene TRBV3-2), with TRBD1 matching over 9 bases. V gave up 6 bases and J gave up 7 bases; unmatched junction bases: 7. The CDR3 runs to 15 residues. Germline V CDR1 and CDR2: LGHDT, YNNKEL (reference sequence). CDR3 DNA: TGTGCCAGCAGAACTCTCGGACAGGGGAATTCACCCCTCCACTTT. Translated, it gives CASRTLGQGNSPLHF.